The next 25 T cell receptor beta chains were all read from a single sample in a study of PD-1 blockade in classical Hodgkin lymphoma (dated by TCRdb to 2018 to 2020). What this sample's time point label stands for: cycle 4 day 1 (C4D1), after around six weeks of nivolumab. Every trial patient had relapsed following autologous stem cell transplantation, and prior brentuximab vedotin exposure was what differed among cohorts A, B and C. The library was obtained by the immunoSEQ multiplex PCR assay. Entries here come from immuneACCESS through TCRdb and include only in-frame sequences with V and J called. Some clones fail to appear in such tables; in the studies checked, an unresolved V gene covers under half of the shortfall, and the cause of the remainder is unknown. Recorded for this sample are approximately 24,000 clones; about 81% of them occurred a single time. The ten largest clones take up 6.2% of the sample.

The sample in question was peripheral blood mononuclear cells (PBMCs), obtained before the fourth cycle of nivolumab. All receptors come from a human donor with classical Hodgkin lymphoma.

The J gene is TRBJ2-3, the V gene TRBV11-2, with 11 bases aligning to TRBD2. After removal of 3 bases from V and 3 bases from J, the junction contained 5 bases not matched to a gene. This CDR3 comprises 16 residues. Germline V gene data show CDR1 as SGHAT and CDR2 as FQNNGV. The CDR3 here is CASSFPSGGLTDTQYF. The CDR3 DNA sequence: TGTGCCAGCAGCTTTCCTAGCGGGGGGTTAACAGATACGCAGTATTTT.

This chain connects TRBV5-4 to TRBJ1-2; weak D call: TRBD1 (6 bases). CDR3 size: 15 residues. The V end was cut by 3 bases, the J end by 3 bases, with 15 bases between. Germline V CDR1 and CDR2: SGHNT, YYREEE (reference sequence). Here the CDR3 DNA reads TGTGCCAGCAGCTCCGGGGGGGCCGGGGACTATGGCTACACCTTC. It yields the protein CASSSGGAGDYGYTF.

The table lists this clone with a few counts. The rearrangement joins TRBV27 to TRBJ2-3; TRBD1 matches 7 bases. Germline V gene lookup returns CDR1 MNHEY and CDR2 SMNVEV (reference sequence). This CDR3 region has 16 residues. J lost 2 bases, V lost 2 bases, and 7 bases had no gene match. DNA for the CDR3: TGTGCCAGCAGTTTAATGGACAGGCCTTCCACAGATACGCAGTATTTT. Translation gives CASSLMDRPSTDTQYF.

The gene calls are TRBV11-1 and TRBJ1-2, with D hard to call. The length of the CDR3 is 18 residues. Trimming took off 4 bases at V and 8 bases at J, with 29 bases between the two ends. Germline CDR1 and CDR2: SGHAT and FQDESV (reference sequence). The DNA for the CDR3 is TGTGCCAGCAGCTCCCGGGAAGCGGCAGTCGAGATGGTGGGAGGCTACACCTTC. It specifies CASSSREAAVEMVGGYTF. Based on the CDR3 plus reference TRBV11-1 and TRBJ1-2, the full variable domain is EAEVAQSPRYKITEKSQAVAFWCDPISGHATLYWYRQILGQGPELLVQFQDESVVDDSQLPKDRFSAERLKGVDSTLKIQPAELGDSAMYLCASSSREAAVEMVGGYTFGSGTRLTVV.

This clone occurred once. This chain uses TRBV4-2 with TRBJ2-7, with 7 bases matching TRBD1. J lost 0 bases, V lost 0 bases, and 5 bases had no gene match. The CDR3 has 16 amino acids. Germline assignment: CDR1 LGHNA and CDR2 YNFKEQ. CDR3 sequence reads: CASSQEKGAPSYEQYF. The CDR3, as DNA: TGTGCCAGCAGCCAAGAAAAGGGGGCCCCCTCCTACGAGCAGTACTTC.

The chain carries TRBV27 and TRBJ2-7, with D unresolved. This CDR3 region has 15 residues. Trimming cost V 4 bases and J 2 bases, with 15 bases left between them. Germline V gene sequence: CDR1 MNHEY, CDR2 SMNVEV (reference sequence). CDR3 loop: CASSSAPFPTYEQYF. As DNA, the CDR3 is TGTGCCAGCAGTTCTGCACCGTTCCCTACCTACGAGCAGTACTTC.

This chain links TRBV2 with TRBJ1-2, with 7 bases that match TRBD1. From germline, CDR1 is SNHLY and CDR2 FYNNEI. The trim removed 6 bases at V and 6 bases at J, leaving 10 bases unmatched. The CDR3 spans 14 residues. CDR3 sequence: CASSDQQGLNGYTF. The CDR3 DNA follows: TGTGCCAGCAGCGATCAACAGGGGCTTAATGGCTACACCTTC.

This clone was counted between two and nine times. This chain joins TRBV19 and TRBJ2-7, with D perhaps being TRBD1 or TRBD2 (5 bases each). CDR1 is LNHDA, CDR2 SQIVND, per germline (reference sequence). V shed 3 bases and J shed 6 bases, with 18 bases lying between them. The CDR3 loop spans 15 amino acids. The CDR3 nucleotides are TGTGCCAGTAGTATTCGGGGACCCACCCCCTCCGAGCAGTACTTC. Amino acids: CASSIRGPTPSEQYF.

The rearrangement joins TRBV5-1 to TRBJ2-1; D might be TRBD1 or TRBD2, each matching 5 bases. Trimming removed 2 bases at V and 9 bases at J, with 15 bases between. The CDR3 runs 14 residues. Germline V gives CDR1 SGHRS, CDR2 YFSETQ. The CDR3 region has the DNA TGCGCCAGCAGCTTACGGGACCCGGACGTTGAGCAGTTCTTC. Its translation is CASSLRDPDVEQFF.

The rearrangement links TRBV6-5 to TRBJ2-1; 9 nucleotides line up with TRBD1. The germline V gene has CDR1 MNHEY and CDR2 SVGAGI. The CDR3 runs to 13 residues. J gave up 12 bases and V 0 bases, and 3 bases lay outside the gene matches. The CDR3 protein is CASSYSGTGSQFF. The CDR3 DNA sequence: TGTGCCAGCAGTTACTCGGGGACAGGGTCGCAGTTCTTC.

The chain couples TRBV2 to TRBJ2-3, with TRBD2 identical over 11 bases. In germline, CDR1 is SNHLY, CDR2 FYNNEI. After removal of 6 bases from V and 3 bases from J, the junction contained 17 bases not matched to a gene. The CDR3 has 19 amino acids. In nucleotides, the CDR3 is TGTGCCAGCAGGAAGCGTTATCTAGCGGGGGGTTTATGGACAGATACGCAGTATTTT. This sequence encodes CASRKRYLAGGLWTDTQYF.

This clone was seen a handful of times. The chain uses TRBV6-4 and TRBJ2-1; maybe TRBD1 (5 bases). From germline, CDR1 is MRHNA and CDR2 SNTAGT. The CDR3 runs to 15 residues. V was shortened by 4 bases and J by 4 bases, with 14 bases between the two germline ends. In DNA form, the CDR3 reads TGTGCCAGCAGTGTAAGAGACAGCAAATACAATGAGCAGTTCTTC. Translating it yields CASSVRDSKYNEQFF.

The gene calls are TRBV6-5 and TRBJ2-2; D may be TRBD2 (6 bases). Between the trimmed V and J ends, which lost 6 bases and 7 bases, there was a span of 15 bases. CDR1 MNHEY and CDR2 SVGAGI come from the germline V gene. CDR3 length: 14 residues. The CDR3 sequence: CASSPLRERGELFF. In DNA, the CDR3 is TGTGCCAGCAGCCCCCTCCGGGAGCGCGGGGAGCTGTTTTTT.

The DNA of the CDR3 is TGCGCCAGCAGCCAAGTGGTCGGTGGCGGCAATGAGCAGTTCTTC. Protein sequence: CASSQVVGGGNEQFF. The rearrangement links TRBV4-1 to TRBJ2-1; D is undetermined. Germline CDR1 MGHRA, CDR2 YSYEKL. The CDR3 spans 15 residues. V was clipped by 1 base and J by 6 bases, with 13 bases between them.

The chain links TRBV9 to TRBJ2-3; weak D call: TRBD1 (6 bases). Trimming removed 0 bases from V and 0 bases from J, with 11 bases in between. The CDR3 totals 16 residues. Germline CDR1 reads SGDLS; CDR2 reads YYNGEE. This CDR3 is CASSVGTAWSTDTQYF. For the CDR3, the DNA is TGTGCCAGCAGCGTAGGGACAGCTTGGAGCACAGATACGCAGTATTTT. Drawing the rest from reference TRBV9 and TRBJ2-3, the complete variable domain is DSGVTQTPKHLITATGQRVTLRCSPRSGDLSVYWYQQSLDQGLQFLIQYYNGEERAKGNILERFSAQQFPDLHSELNLSSLELGDSALYFCASSVGTAWSTDTQYFGPGTRLTVL.

The V gene is TRBV7-2, the J gene TRBJ2-7; D is possibly TRBD1 (6 bases). Germline V gene lookup returns CDR1 SGHTA and CDR2 FQGNSA. V was pared by 1 base and J by 1 base, with 8 bases between. The CDR3 is 14 amino acids. CDR3 loop: CASSLGGQSYEQYF. In DNA, the CDR3 is TGTGCCAGCAGCTTAGGGGGGCAATCCTACGAGCAGTACTTC.

The chain combines TRBV2 with TRBJ2-3; the D is unclear. The CDR3 runs 14 residues. V shed 6 bases and J shed 0 bases, with 10 bases lying between them. Germline V gene lookup returns CDR1 SNHLY and CDR2 FYNNEI. Here the CDR3 reads CASRSSWSTDTQYF. CDR3 DNA sequence: TGTGCCAGCAGAAGTAGTTGGAGCACAGATACGCAGTATTTT.

This rearrangement joins TRBV27 to TRBJ2-5; 10 bases are a match to TRBD2. V gave up 6 bases and J gave up 1 base; unmatched junction bases: 14. CDR3 size: 18 residues. CDR1 and CDR2 (germline): MNHEY, SMNVEV (reference sequence). The CDR3: CASSPLGPSGRSQETQYF. CDR3 nucleotide sequence: TGTGCCAGCAGCCCACTAGGGCCTAGCGGGAGATCCCAAGAGACCCAGTACTTC.

The genes are TRBV6-4 and TRBJ2-1, with 10 bases identical to TRBD2. V dropped 4 bases and J dropped 1; count of bases not matched to a gene: 4. In germline, CDR1 is MRHNA, CDR2 SNTAGT. The CDR3 sequence is 16 residues long. Here the CDR3 reads CASSGTSGASYNEQFF. CDR3 DNA sequence: TGTGCCAGCAGTGGCACTAGCGGGGCTTCCTACAATGAGCAGTTCTTC.

This clone is a singleton in its sample. The V call is TRBV4-2, the J call TRBJ2-2; 9 bases align to TRBD2. From germline, CDR1 is LGHNA and CDR2 YNFKEQ. V lost 4 bases, J lost 5 bases, and 8 bases stayed unmatched. The CDR3 totals 16 residues. The CDR3 nucleotides read TGTGCCAGCAGCCCATTAGCGGGAGTAGAGACCGGGGAGCTGTTTTTT. It translates to CASSPLAGVETGELFF.

The chain recombines TRBV15 with TRBJ2-1; 11 bases are shared with TRBD2. Germline V gene data show CDR1 as LNHNV and CDR2 as YYDKDF (reference sequence). Germline trimming cut 3 bases from V and 3 bases from J; bases unmatched to any gene: 1. This CDR3 comprises 15 residues. As DNA, the CDR3 is TGTGCCACCAGCAGGACTAGCGGGAACTACAATGAGCAGTTCTTC. Protein sequence: CATSRTSGNYNEQFF.

This chain uses TRBV7-9 with TRBJ2-7; D remains ambiguous. This CDR3 is built from 11 residues. Germline V CDR1 and CDR2: SEHNR, FQNEAQ (reference sequence). V was cut by 3 bases and J by 5 bases, with 5 bases left in between. CDR3 in DNA: TGTGCCAGCAGCTTCAGGAACGAGCAGTACTTC. It yields the protein CASSFRNEQYF.

V is TRBV7-6 and J is TRBJ2-3; 11 bases align to TRBD2. CDR1 SGHVS and CDR2 FNYEAQ come from the germline V gene. This CDR3 is 15 amino acids long. J was trimmed by 8 bases and V by 0 bases; bases with no gene match: 4. The CDR3 loop is CASSLAGTSGITQYF. CDR3 bases: TGTGCCAGCAGCTTAGCAGGGACTAGCGGCATTACGCAGTATTTT.

Turning to this clone: At the DNA level, this CDR3 is encoded by other sequences in the same sample as well. This rearrangement joins TRBV7-9 to TRBJ2-1; TRBD2 aligns across 11 bases. V gave up 2 bases and J gave up 8 bases; unmatched junction bases: 14. The germline V gene encodes CDR1 SEHNR and CDR2 FQNEAQ (reference sequence). This CDR3 comprises 18 residues. The CDR3 coding sequence is TGTGCCAGCAGCTTACCCCCCAGACTAGCGGGGCCCCGCCATGAGCAGTTCTTC. Protein product: CASSLPPRLAGPRHEQFF.

On this clone itself: Other DNA variants within this sample encode the same CDR3. The gene calls are TRBV28 and TRBJ2-2; 10 bases fit TRBD2. Trimming at V came to 1 base and at J to 5 bases, leaving 10 bases not matched to a gene. Germline CDR1 is MDHEN and CDR2 is SYDVKM. The length of the CDR3 is 18 residues. In DNA form, the CDR3 reads TGTGCCAGCAGTTTATCCCTTTCCAGCGGGAGGGGGACCGGGGAGCTGTTTTTT. Amino acid sequence: CASSLSLSSGRGTGELFF.